This T cell receptor beta chain was documented in a study of cytomegalovirus exposure and HLA in healthy donors. Overall study: Earlier, 180 million or so T cells were analyzed, and approximately 110 million unique TCR beta sequences were found among them.

PCR employed 60 Vbeta and 13 Jbeta primers. Sequencing was performed with immunoSEQ multiplex PCR; in TCRdb, only in-frame clones are kept and a portion is missing. The listing contains approximately 110,000 clones. Germline CDR1 is LNHDA and CDR2 is SQIVND (reference sequence). This CDR3 comprises 15 residues. V was trimmed by 1 base and J by 0 bases, leaving 7 bases between them. A word on this clone: Its target is unknown.

Whole-study results and caveats: It was confirmed in vitro that a few of the CMV-associated chains were specific for CMV antigens. Most observed TCR sequences were rare, whereas some public TCRs were detected in many donors. Follow-up analysis later connected one missense variant in DCLRE1C with trimming of TCR beta V- and J-genes.

Sequenced input: PBMCs. The chain is built from TRBV19 and TRBJ1-5, with D possibly being TRBD1 (5 bases). This TCR derives from a man aged 18-30 years in good health and CMV-seronegative. The CDR3 nucleotides are TGTGCCAGTAGTATAGTGGGACTTAGCAATCAGCCCCAGCATTTT. This encodes CASSIVGLSNQPQHF.